The 6 T cell receptor beta chains reported below all come from one sample, sequenced in a study of blood T cell repertoires in COVID-19. TCRdb's copy holds only in-frame clones and misses some; the assay was immunoSEQ multiplex PCR. The repertoire holds approximately 220,000 clones, 80% to 85% seen once, with approximately 3% in the top ten. The sample taken for sequencing was peripheral blood. The origin of the receptors is a woman in her twenties or thirties who had recovered from COVID-19.

This clone was counted a few times. The chain employs TRBV7-7 and TRBJ2-7; 13 bases are a match to TRBD2. The germline V gene encodes CDR1 SSHAT and CDR2 FNYEAQ (reference sequence). The CDR3 spans 17 residues. J gave up 2 bases and V 1 base, and 5 bases lay outside the gene matches. Here the CDR3 reads CASSLGPLAGGAYEQYF. CDR3 DNA sequence: TGTGCCAGCAGCTTAGGCCCACTAGCGGGGGGGGCCTACGAGCAGTACTTC.

The chain links TRBV12-5 to TRBJ2-1, with 7 bases lining up with TRBD2. After removal of 0 bases from V and 1 base from J, the junction contained 9 bases not matched to a gene. The CDR3 is 18 amino acids. The germline V gene encodes CDR1 LGHNT and CDR2 FRNRAP. The CDR3 region has the DNA TGTGCTAGTGGTTTGGTACTAGGCGGGAGTTTGTCCTACAATGAGCAGTTCTTC. Its protein is CASGLVLGGSLSYNEQFF. The full variable domain, completed using reference TRBV12-5 and TRBJ2-1, is DARVTQTPRHKVTEMGQEVTMRCQPILGHNTVFWYRQTMMQGLELLAYFRNRAPLDDSGMPKDRFSAEMPDATLATLKIQPSEPRDSAVYFCASGLVLGGSLSYNEQFFGPGTRLTVL.

The gene calls are TRBV18 and TRBJ1-3; no definite D call. The CDR3 sequence is 15 residues long. Germline V lookup: CDR1 KGHSH, CDR2 LQKENI. V shed 3 bases and J shed 3 bases, with 12 bases lying between them. The CDR3 nucleotides are TGTGCCAGCTCACCCCGCCCCGGGAATGGAAACACCATATATTTT. It translates to CASSPRPGNGNTIYF.

The chain carries TRBV9 and TRBJ2-7; 7 nucleotides align to TRBD2. The germline V gene has CDR1 SGDLS and CDR2 YYNGEE. This CDR3 region has 17 residues. Trimming cost V 0 bases and J 3 bases; bases outside gene matches: 12. Here the CDR3 reads CASSVAPGGEGDYEQYF. CDR3 nucleotide sequence: TGTGCCAGCAGCGTAGCCCCTGGGGGGGAGGGCGACTACGAGCAGTACTTC.

The rearrangement uses TRBV27 and TRBJ1-5, with TRBD1 identical over 7 bases. V dropped 4 bases and J dropped 3; count of bases not matched to a gene: 6. Germline V lookup: CDR1 MNHEY, CDR2 SMNVEV (reference sequence). The CDR3 is 15 amino acids. In DNA, the CDR3 is TGTGCCAGCAGTTCTACCGGGACAGTCAATCAGCCCCAGCATTTT. Protein sequence: CASSSTGTVNQPQHF.

V and J are TRBV18 and TRBJ2-5, with 10 bases identical to TRBD2. The CDR3 length is 16 residues. The germline CDR1 and CDR2 sequences are KGHSH and LQKENI. The V segment lost 3 bases and the J segment 5 bases; nucleotides outside the gene matches: 9. In nucleotides, the CDR3 is TGTGCCAGCTCACCCGTCGGCCTAGCGGGAGTGGAGACCCAGTACTTC. Translated, it gives CASSPVGLAGVETQYF.